These 21 T cell receptor beta chains originate from one sample sequenced in a study of OX40 agonist ivuxolimab in advanced cancers. TCRdb's copy holds only in-frame clones and misses some; the assay was immunoSEQ multiplex PCR. The repertoire includes approximately 40,000 clones, about 80% of them detected once, and roughly 19% sits in the top ten. The sample consisted of CD4+ or CD8+ T cells sorted from blood, taken in a trial of the OX40 agonist ivuxolimab. Receptor source: an adult with an advanced solid tumor such as melanoma, head and neck, liver or kidney cancer.

V usage is TRBV2 and J usage is TRBJ1-2; tentatively, D is TRBD1 (6 bases). CDR3 size: 14 residues. CDR1 SNHLY and CDR2 FYNNEI come from the germline V gene. V lost 1 base and J 4 bases, leaving 10 bases between the germline ends. CDR3 coding DNA: TGTGCCAGCAGTGAAGGGCAGGGGACCTATGGCTACACCTTC. This encodes CASSEGQGTYGYTF.

The V call is TRBV4-1, the J call TRBJ2-1; 8 nucleotides line up with TRBD2. In germline, CDR1 is MGHRA, CDR2 YSYEKL. Trimming at V came to 2 bases and at J to 3 bases, leaving 6 bases not matched to a gene. The CDR3 extends over 16 amino acids. In DNA, the CDR3 is TGCGCCAGCAGCCAATCCGGGGGGGGCTTCTACAATGAGCAGTTCTTC. Protein sequence: CASSQSGGGFYNEQFF.

This clone was counted between two and nine times. The rearrangement joins TRBV14 to TRBJ2-7; D is unresolved. The CDR3 has 14 amino acids. Trimming pared 0 bases from V and 0 bases from J, leaving 6 bases between. Germline values: CDR1 SGHDN, CDR2 FVKESK. Written as DNA, the CDR3 is TGTGCCAGCAGCCAAGATCCCTCCTCCTACGAGCAGTACTTC. The encoded protein is CASSQDPSSYEQYF.

The chain employs TRBV15 and TRBJ1-1, with unresolved D. This CDR3 has 14 amino acids. The germline CDR1 and CDR2 sequences are LNHNV and YYDKDF (reference sequence). V lost 1 base to trimming and J lost 1 base, with 7 bases between them. For the CDR3, the DNA is TGTGCCACCAGCAGAGTGAGAGGGAACACTGAAGCTTTCTTT. Protein product: CATSRVRGNTEAFF.

J is TRBJ2-7 and V is TRBV7-3, with D perhaps assigned TRBD1 or TRBD2 (6 bases each). Trimming left V 3 bases short and J 2 bases short, with 17 bases between. Germline CDR1 and CDR2: SGHTA and FQGTGA. There are 16 residues in the CDR3. The CDR3, as DNA: TGTGCCAGCAGCTTTATGGGGGGCGCAAGTCCCTACGAGCAGTACTTC. It is translated as CASSFMGGASPYEQYF. Full variable domain (remainder filled in from reference TRBV7-3 and TRBJ2-7): GAGVSQTPSNKVTEKGKYVELRCDPISGHTALYWYRQSLGQGPEFLIYFQGTGAADDSGLPNDRFFAVRPEGSVSTLKIQRTERGDSAVYLCASSFMGGASPYEQYFGPGTRLTVT.

The DNA of the CDR3 is TGTGCCAGCAGCCCGGGACTAGCGGGGTATGACGAGCAGTACTTC. This encodes CASSPGLAGYDEQYF. This sequence joins TRBV5-4 and TRBJ2-7; 13 bases map to TRBD2. V shed 4 bases, J shed 5 bases, and the junction held 6 bases outside the gene matches. Germline V CDR1 and CDR2: SGHNT, YYREEE (reference sequence). This CDR3 has 15 amino acids.

This clone showed up just a few times. The gene calls are TRBV7-9 and TRBJ1-2, with D perhaps TRBD1 (6 bases). Trimming took 3 bases from V and 3 from J, leaving 8 bases between them. CDR1 is SEHNR and CDR2 is FQNEAQ in the germline V gene (reference sequence). CDR3 length: 13 residues. The CDR3 sequence is CASSFRTDYGYTF. The CDR3 nucleotides are TGTGCCAGCAGCTTTCGGACAGACTATGGCTACACCTTC.

This CDR3 is CASSHPSAGQETQYF. Here the CDR3 DNA reads TGTGCCAGCAGCCACCCTAGCGCCGGACAAGAGACCCAGTACTTC. The chain joins TRBV13 to TRBJ2-5, with TRBD2 as a possible D gene (6 bases). Between the trimmed V and J ends, which lost 5 bases and 2 bases, there was a span of 15 bases. The germline V gene encodes CDR1 PRHDT and CDR2 FYEKMQ (reference sequence). The CDR3 loop spans 15 amino acids.

This clone was found many times. The chain employs TRBV5-4 and TRBJ1-1; 7 nucleotides agree with TRBD1. The CDR3 loop spans 15 amino acids. Unmatched junction bases numbered 7, after V lost 3 bases and J lost 2 bases. Germline CDR1 is SGHNT and CDR2 is YYREEE (reference sequence). The CDR3 spells CASSWGAGGNTEAFF. The CDR3 bases are TGTGCCAGCAGCTGGGGGGCAGGGGGAAACACTGAAGCTTTCTTT. Based on the CDR3 plus reference TRBV5-4 and TRBJ1-1, the full variable domain is ETGVTQSPTHLIKTRGQQVTLRCSSQSGHNTVSWYQQALGQGPQFIFQYYREEENGRGNFPPRFSGLQFPNYSSELNVNALELDDSALYLCASSWGAGGNTEAFFGQGTRLTVV.

This chain links TRBV7-9 with TRBJ2-1; D uncertain. Per germline, CDR1 SEHNR and CDR2 FQNEAQ (reference sequence). V lost 1 base, J lost 1 base, and 11 bases lay in between. The CDR3 has 16 amino acids. The CDR3 DNA reads TGTGCCAGCAGCTTAGACCAAAAACAGTCCTACAATGAGCAGTTCTTC. It specifies CASSLDQKQSYNEQFF.

The J gene is TRBJ1-3, the V gene TRBV28; maybe TRBD1 (6 bases). The V and J ends lost 6 bases and 0 bases respectively, with 27 bases between them. This CDR3 comprises 20 residues. The germline CDR1 and CDR2 sequences are MDHEN and SYDVKM. This CDR3 is CASSSPLGSYRGDSGNTIYF. Here the CDR3 DNA reads TGTGCCAGCAGCTCGCCACTCGGATCGTATAGGGGGGACTCTGGAAACACCATATATTTT.

The table lists this clone with a few counts. This chain joins TRBV19 and TRBJ1-5, with D possibly being TRBD1 (5 bases). The CDR3 runs to 15 residues. V lost 3 bases and J 7 bases, leaving 16 bases between the germline ends. Germline lookup yields CDR1 LNHDA and CDR2 SQIVND (reference sequence). The CDR3 bases are TGTGCCAGTAGTATTTTAGGGGCGTACGTCCAGCCCCAGCATTTT. Translating gives CASSILGAYVQPQHF.

The chain joins TRBV27 to TRBJ2-7; 11 bases fit TRBD2. With 7 bases clipped from V and 3 bases from J, the junction kept 11 bases outside the gene matches. Per germline, CDR1 MNHEY and CDR2 SMNVEV (reference sequence). This CDR3 is built from 16 residues. Here the CDR3 DNA reads TGTGCCAGCACCCTCGACGGCACTAGCGGGAGCTACGAGCAGTACTTC. Encoded protein: CASTLDGTSGSYEQYF.

Note on this clone: Different DNA sequences within this sample yield the same CDR3. This rearrangement joins TRBV7-9 to TRBJ1-5, with TRBD1 as a possible D gene (5 bases). This CDR3 has 13 residues. The germline gives CDR1 SEHNR, CDR2 FQNEAQ (reference sequence). Between the trimmed V and J ends, which lost 5 bases and 6 bases, there was a span of 11 bases. The CDR3 DNA is TGTGCCAGCAGCCTCGGAGGGGCTCAGCCCCAGCATTTT. Translating it yields CASSLGGAQPQHF. Variable domain in full (rest from reference TRBV7-9 and TRBJ1-5): DTGVSQNPRHKITKRGQNVTFRCDPISEHNRLYWYRQTLGQGPEFLTYFQNEAQLEKSRLLSDRFSAERPKGSFSTLEIQRTEQGDSAMYLCASSLGGAQPQHFGDGTRLSIL.

The chain combines TRBV7-2 with TRBJ2-7; TRBD1 agrees at 9 bases. There are 15 residues in the CDR3. The V gene end was trimmed by 2 bases and the J gene end by 4 bases; junction bases not matched to a gene: 6. Germline-derived CDR1 and CDR2 are SGHTA and FQGNSA. CDR3 DNA sequence: TGTGCCAGCAGCTTAATAGGACAGGGGAAGTACGAGCAGTACTTC. Amino acid sequence: CASSLIGQGKYEQYF.

The gene calls are TRBV28 and TRBJ2-5, with 8 nucleotides matching TRBD1. The CDR3 loop spans 14 amino acids. The ends lost 5 bases at V and 4 bases at J; junction bases unmatched: 6. The germline V gene has CDR1 MDHEN and CDR2 SYDVKM. The CDR3: CASSRTDRVETQYF. The CDR3 nucleotides read TGTGCCAGCAGTCGAACGGACAGGGTAGAGACCCAGTACTTC.

This clone turned up a few times. This CDR3 reads CASVRGMVWTEAFF. CDR3 sequence (DNA): TGTGCCAGCGTCAGGGGTATGGTTTGGACTGAAGCTTTCTTT. The rearrangement joins TRBV28 to TRBJ1-1, with TRBD1 as a possible D gene (6 bases). Germline values: CDR1 MDHEN, CDR2 SYDVKM. The ends were cut back, 8 bases at V and 5 bases at J, with 18 bases in the middle. CDR3 length: 14 residues. The full variable domain, its missing parts supplied by reference TRBV28 and TRBJ1-1, is DVKVTQSSRYLVKRTGEKVFLECVQDMDHENMFWYRQDPGLGLRLIYFSYDVKMKEKGDIPEGYSVSREKKERFSLILESASTNQTSMYLCASVRGMVWTEAFFGQGTRLTVV.

A few counts support this clone. The chain has TRBV6-1 and TRBJ2-7, with D perhaps matching TRBD1 (6 bases). The germline CDR1 and CDR2 sequences are MNHNS and SASEGT. The CDR3 sequence is 15 residues long. With 5 bases removed from V and 0 bases from J, the gap between germline ends came to 14 bases. Here the CDR3 DNA reads TGTGCCAGCAGTCCCCCAGGGGATAGCTCCTACGAGCAGTACTTC. Amino acid sequence: CASSPPGDSSYEQYF.

This chain links TRBV7-8 with TRBJ2-7; D gene unclear. The V gene lost 1 base and the J gene lost 5 bases, with 6 bases spanning the gap. Germline lookup yields CDR1 SGHVS and CDR2 FQNEAQ. The CDR3 totals 12 residues. The CDR3 region has the DNA TGTGCCAGCAGCTTAGATAGCAACGAGCAGTACTTC. Protein: CASSLDSNEQYF.

The rearrangement links TRBV6-1 to TRBJ2-7, with 9 nucleotides matching TRBD1. Germline assignment: CDR1 MNHNS and CDR2 SASEGT. CDR3 length equals 15 residues. J was trimmed by 3 bases and V by 0 bases; bases with no gene match: 3. The CDR3 DNA is TGTGCCAGCAGTGAAGCACCGGGACAGGGCTACGAGCAGTACTTC. It specifies CASSEAPGQGYEQYF.

J is TRBJ2-7 and V is TRBV13; possible D gene TRBD2, 5 bases. The CDR3 is made up of 12 amino acids. The germline V and J ends were trimmed by 3 bases and 4 bases, with 7 bases remaining between them. Germline V gene sequence: CDR1 PRHDT, CDR2 FYEKMQ (reference sequence). In DNA, the CDR3 is TGTGCCAGCAGCTTGAGGGAGTACGAGCAGTACTTC. Translated: CASSLREYEQYF.